This passage covers 9 T cell receptor beta chains from one sample sequenced in a study of T cell responses to AZD1222 COVID-19 vaccine. The data were produced by immunoSEQ multiplex PCR, yet TCRdb's version contains in-frame clones alone and is incomplete. The table records over 130,000 clones, roughly 90% of them present only once. The sequences come from peripheral blood, collected on day 0 of AZD1222 vaccination. These receptors all stem from an adult in good health.

This chain uses TRBV6-5 with TRBJ2-2; 9 bases map to TRBD1. The CDR3 covers 15 residues. Losses at the gene ends were 6 bases for V and 5 bases for J; bases not matched to a gene: 7. CDR1 and CDR2 (germline): MNHEY, SVGAGI. CDR3 DNA: TGTGCCAGCAGAACAGGGGGCGCGGGAACCGGGGAGCTGTTTTTT. Translating it yields CASRTGGAGTGELFF.

In regard to this clone: At one end the junction does not follow the germline gene, possibly because of a read error. The chain links TRBV7-7 to TRBJ2-2, with D hard to call. Germline V lookup: CDR1 SSHAT, CDR2 FNYEAQ (reference sequence). The CDR3 runs to 14 residues. CDR3 coding DNA: TGTGCTAGCAGCTTACAGATTTTGACCGGGGAGCTGTTTTTT. Translated, it gives CASSLQILTGELFF.

This clone appeared once. The chain links TRBV9 to TRBJ1-4; TRBD1 might be the D (5 bases). Germline V lookup: CDR1 SGDLS, CDR2 YYNGEE. Between the trimmed V and J ends, which lost 0 bases and 4 bases, there was a span of 13 bases. The CDR3 has 16 residues. CDR3 region: CASSVASGPGNEKLFF. CDR3 nucleotide sequence: TGTGCCAGCAGCGTAGCTTCGGGGCCAGGTAATGAAAAACTGTTTTTT.

The chain couples TRBV5-1 to TRBJ2-2; TRBD2 matches 9 bases. This CDR3 is built from 17 residues. Trimming took 3 bases from V and 0 from J; bases not matched to a gene: 6. Germline values: CDR1 SGHRS, CDR2 YFSETQ. The CDR3 DNA reads TGCGCCAGCAGCTCGTTAGCGGGGGCCACGAACACCGGGGAGCTGTTTTTT. As protein: CASSSLAGATNTGELFF.

This clone came up a few times. The chain couples TRBV28 to TRBJ1-4; a possible D gene is TRBD1 (6 bases). V was clipped by 5 bases and J by 12 bases, with 13 bases between them. CDR1 and CDR2 (germline): MDHEN, SYDVKM. This CDR3 has 12 amino acids. The CDR3: CASSVRGLELFF. Written as DNA, the CDR3 is TGTGCCAGCAGTGTCAGGGGTTTGGAACTGTTTTTT.

The chain is built from TRBV29-1 and TRBJ1-5; weak D call: TRBD1 (5 bases). V was cut by 4 bases and J by 3 bases, with 10 bases left in between. CDR1 is SQVTM and CDR2 is ANQGSEA in the germline V gene. The CDR3 totals 13 residues. CDR3 sequence (DNA): TGCAGCGTTGGGGACGGACACAATCAGCCCCAGCATTTT. This encodes CSVGDGHNQPQHF.

This chain uses TRBV21-1 with TRBJ2-1; the D call in the table, TRBD1, was not verified against the DNA. TRBV21-1 is termed a pseudogene. The CDR3 is 17 amino acids. CDR3 residues: CASSKALRDRGYNEQFF. The CDR3 coding sequence is TGTGCCAGCAGCAAAGCCCTCCGGGACAGGGGTTACAATGAGCAGTTCTTC.

This clone was detected only once. The V call is TRBV19, the J call TRBJ1-1; D unresolved. CDR3 length: 15 amino acids. The germline V gene has CDR1 LNHDA and CDR2 SQIVND (reference sequence). The V and J ends lost 8 bases and 0 bases respectively, with 16 bases between them. The CDR3 loop reads CASQSGRVVNTEAFF. CDR3 DNA sequence: TGTGCCAGTCAAAGCGGACGGGTTGTGAACACTGAAGCTTTCTTT.

The CDR3 sequence is CASSPGSSPLHF. As DNA, the CDR3 is TGCGCCAGCAGTCCAGGGTCTTCACCCCTCCACTTT. This chain joins TRBV5-1 and TRBJ1-6, with D possibly being TRBD1 (5 bases). The germline V gene has CDR1 SGHRS and CDR2 YFSETQ. Trimming cost V 5 bases and J 9 bases, with 9 bases left between them. This CDR3 region has 12 residues.